Presented here are 3 T cell receptor beta chains from one specimen sequenced in a study of CD8+ T cells in alopecia areata. Following RNA extraction, reverse transcription yielded cDNA that acted as the sequencing template. Clones were read by immunoSEQ multiplex PCR, and TCRdb kept only the in-frame ones, dropping some. This sample carries some 180,000 clones, approximately 53% of them seen once, and the ten largest clones take about 10%. Documented treatment: oral pan-JAK inhibitor, 5-10 mg twice daily. Here the sequenced sample was CD8+ T cells sorted from blood, taken at week 24, from a patient treated with tofacitinib. The receptors were sampled from a human donor with alopecia areata.

V gene TRBV29-1 combines with J gene TRBJ1-2, with a possible D match to TRBD1 (6 bases). In germline, CDR1 is SQVTM, CDR2 ANQGSEA. The CDR3 runs to 11 residues. CDR3 residues: CGGQASYGYTF. The CDR3 DNA is TGCGGGGGGCAGGCGAGCTATGGCTACACCTTC.

The chain carries TRBV7-8 and TRBJ2-7; D unresolved. This CDR3 is 15 amino acids long. V was shortened by 2 bases and J by 6 bases, with 17 bases between the two germline ends. The germline CDR1 and CDR2 sequences are SGHVS and FQNEAQ. The CDR3 bases are TGTGCCAGCAGCTTATTAGGTCCTTCTCAGTCCGAGCAGTACTTC. It specifies CASSLLGPSQSEQYF.

Only a few counts were recorded for this clone. The genes are TRBV11-2 and TRBJ2-5, with D possibly being TRBD2 (6 bases). The CDR3 is 16 amino acids. From germline, CDR1 is SGHAT and CDR2 FQNNGV. Deletions cut 4 bases from V and 3 bases from J, with 18 bases between. For the CDR3, the DNA is TGTGCCAGCAGCTCTTGGGGGGACCAAGGGAAAGAGACCCAGTACTTC. This translates into CASSSWGDQGKETQYF.